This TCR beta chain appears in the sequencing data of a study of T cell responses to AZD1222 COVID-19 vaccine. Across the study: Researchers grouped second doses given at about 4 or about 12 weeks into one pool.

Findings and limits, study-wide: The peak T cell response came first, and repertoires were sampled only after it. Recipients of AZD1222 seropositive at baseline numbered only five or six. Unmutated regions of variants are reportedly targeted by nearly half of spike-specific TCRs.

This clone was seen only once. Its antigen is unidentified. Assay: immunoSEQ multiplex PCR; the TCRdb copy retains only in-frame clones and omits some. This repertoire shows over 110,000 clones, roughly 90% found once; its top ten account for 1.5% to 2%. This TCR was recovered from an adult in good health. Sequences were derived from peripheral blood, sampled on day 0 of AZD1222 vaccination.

In DNA, the CDR3 is TGTGCCAGCAGTTTAAGCAGGTACACTGAAGCTTTCTTT. It encodes CASSLSRYTEAFF. This chain links TRBV27 with TRBJ1-1, with no clear D. CDR1 is MNHEY, CDR2 SMNVEV, per germline (reference sequence). Trimming cost V 2 bases and J 3 bases, with 7 bases left between them. This CDR3 is built from 13 residues.